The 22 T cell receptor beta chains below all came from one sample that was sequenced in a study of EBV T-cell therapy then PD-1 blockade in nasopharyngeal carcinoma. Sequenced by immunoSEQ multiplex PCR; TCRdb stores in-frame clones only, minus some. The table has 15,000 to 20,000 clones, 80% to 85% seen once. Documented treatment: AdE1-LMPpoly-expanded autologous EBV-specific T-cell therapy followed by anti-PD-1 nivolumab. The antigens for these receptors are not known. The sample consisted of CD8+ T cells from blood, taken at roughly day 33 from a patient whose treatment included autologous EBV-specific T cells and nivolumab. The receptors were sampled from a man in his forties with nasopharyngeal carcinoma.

The CDR3 here is CATSRDRSSGANVLTF. The CDR3 region has the DNA TGTGCCACCAGCAGAGACAGGTCCTCTGGGGCCAACGTCCTGACTTTC. V usage is TRBV15 and J usage is TRBJ2-6; no definite D call. There are 16 residues in the CDR3. With 0 bases removed from V and 0 bases from J, the gap between germline ends came to 6 bases. The germline V gene encodes CDR1 LNHNV and CDR2 YYDKDF (reference sequence).

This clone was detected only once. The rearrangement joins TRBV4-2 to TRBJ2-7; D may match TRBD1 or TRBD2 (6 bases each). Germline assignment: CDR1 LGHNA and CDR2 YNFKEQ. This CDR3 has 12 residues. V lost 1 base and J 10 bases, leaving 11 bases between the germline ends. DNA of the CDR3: TGTGCCAGCAGCCAAGGAGGAGGGGGACAGTACTTC. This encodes CASSQGGGGQYF.

Here the CDR3 DNA reads TGTGCCAGCAGCTCGGTACTAGCGGGGGGTTTGAACAATGAGCAGTTCTTC. Its translation is CASSSVLAGGLNNEQFF. The rearrangement uses TRBV7-8 and TRBJ2-1; 12 bases fit TRBD2. Germline V gives CDR1 SGHVS, CDR2 FQNEAQ. There are 17 residues in the CDR3. J lost 5 bases, V lost 4 bases, and 9 bases had no gene match.

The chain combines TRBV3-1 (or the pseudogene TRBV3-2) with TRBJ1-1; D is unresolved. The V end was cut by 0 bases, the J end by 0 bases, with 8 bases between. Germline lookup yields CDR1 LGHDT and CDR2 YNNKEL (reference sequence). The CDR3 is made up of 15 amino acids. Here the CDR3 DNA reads TGTGCCAGCAGCCAAGAGTGGCTGATGAACACTGAAGCTTTCTTT. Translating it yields CASSQEWLMNTEAFF.

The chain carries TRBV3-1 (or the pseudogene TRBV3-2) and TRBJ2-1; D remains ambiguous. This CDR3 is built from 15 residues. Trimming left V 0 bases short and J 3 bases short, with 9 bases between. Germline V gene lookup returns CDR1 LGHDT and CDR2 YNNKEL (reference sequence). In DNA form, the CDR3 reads TGTGCCAGCAGCCAAGATCCGGCTAGCTACAATGAGCAGTTCTTC. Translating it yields CASSQDPASYNEQFF.

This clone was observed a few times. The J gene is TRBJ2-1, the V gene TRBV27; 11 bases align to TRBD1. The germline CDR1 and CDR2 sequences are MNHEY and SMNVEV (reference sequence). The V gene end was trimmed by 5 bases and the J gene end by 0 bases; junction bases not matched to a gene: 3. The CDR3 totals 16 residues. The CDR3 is CASSPGTGGSYNEQFF. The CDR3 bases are TGTGCCAGCAGTCCCGGGACAGGGGGCTCCTACAATGAGCAGTTCTTC.

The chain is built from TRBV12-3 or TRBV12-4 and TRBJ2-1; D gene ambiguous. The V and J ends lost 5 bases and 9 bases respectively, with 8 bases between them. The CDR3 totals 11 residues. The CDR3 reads CASSPLSEQFF. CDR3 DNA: TGTGCCAGCAGTCCCCTCAGTGAGCAGTTCTTC.

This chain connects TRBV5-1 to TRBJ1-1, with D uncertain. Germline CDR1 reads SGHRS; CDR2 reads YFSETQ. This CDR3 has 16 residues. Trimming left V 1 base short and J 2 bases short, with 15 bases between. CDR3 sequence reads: CASSLIGTVPNTEAFF. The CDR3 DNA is TGCGCCAGCAGCTTGATAGGAACAGTCCCTAACACTGAAGCTTTCTTT.

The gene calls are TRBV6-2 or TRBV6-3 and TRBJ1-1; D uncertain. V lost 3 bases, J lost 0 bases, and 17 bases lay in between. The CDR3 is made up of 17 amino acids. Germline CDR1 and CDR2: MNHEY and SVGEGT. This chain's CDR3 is CASSYRGSTFMNTEAFF. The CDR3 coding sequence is TGTGCCAGCAGTTATAGAGGGAGTACTTTCATGAACACTGAAGCTTTCTTT.

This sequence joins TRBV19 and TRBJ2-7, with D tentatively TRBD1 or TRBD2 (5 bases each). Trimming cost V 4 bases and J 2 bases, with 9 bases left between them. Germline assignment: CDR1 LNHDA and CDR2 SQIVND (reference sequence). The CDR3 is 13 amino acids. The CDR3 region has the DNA TGTGCCAGTAGTACGGGGACCACCTACGAGCAGTACTTC. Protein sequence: CASSTGTTYEQYF. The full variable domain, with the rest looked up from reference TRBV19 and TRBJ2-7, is DGGITQSPKYLFRKEGQNVTLSCEQNLNHDAMYWYRQDPGQGLRLIYYSQIVNDFQKGDIAEGYSVSREKKESFPLTVTSAQKNPTAFYLCASSTGTTYEQYFGPGTRLTVT.

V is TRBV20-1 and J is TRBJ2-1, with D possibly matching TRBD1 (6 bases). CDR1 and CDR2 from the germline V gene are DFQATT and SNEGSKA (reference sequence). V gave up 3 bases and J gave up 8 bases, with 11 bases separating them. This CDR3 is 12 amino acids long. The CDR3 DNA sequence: TGCAGTGCTAGTGAACAGGGCCATGAGCAGTTCTTC. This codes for CSASEQGHEQFF.

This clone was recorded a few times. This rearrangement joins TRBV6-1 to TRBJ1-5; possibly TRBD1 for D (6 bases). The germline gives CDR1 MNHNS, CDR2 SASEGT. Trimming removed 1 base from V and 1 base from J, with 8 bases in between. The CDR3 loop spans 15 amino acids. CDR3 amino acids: CASSEDGGSNQPQHF. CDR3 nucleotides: TGTGCCAGCAGTGAAGATGGGGGCAGCAATCAGCCCCAGCATTTT.

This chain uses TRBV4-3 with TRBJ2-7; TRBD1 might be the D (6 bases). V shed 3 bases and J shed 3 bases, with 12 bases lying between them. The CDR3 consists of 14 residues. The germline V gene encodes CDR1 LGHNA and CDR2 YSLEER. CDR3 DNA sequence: TGCGCCAGCAGCCAGTACCAGGGGCACTACGAGCAGTACTTC. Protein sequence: CASSQYQGHYEQYF.

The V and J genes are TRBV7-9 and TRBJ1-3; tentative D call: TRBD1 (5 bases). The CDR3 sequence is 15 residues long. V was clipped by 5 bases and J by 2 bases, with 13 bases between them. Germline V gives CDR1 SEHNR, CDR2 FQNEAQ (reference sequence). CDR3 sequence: CASSPQTETGNTIYF. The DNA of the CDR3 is TGTGCCAGCAGCCCCCAGACAGAAACTGGAAACACCATATATTTT.

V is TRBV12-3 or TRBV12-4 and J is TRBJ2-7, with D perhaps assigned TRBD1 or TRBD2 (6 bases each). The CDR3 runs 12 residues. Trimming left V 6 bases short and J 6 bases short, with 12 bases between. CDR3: CASRYGGGEQYF. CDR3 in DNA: TGTGCCAGCAGATACGGAGGGGGCGAGCAGTACTTC.

For the CDR3, the DNA is TGCGCCAGCAGCCAAGAAGGGGGGGGGCTCGGGAATCAGCCCCAGCATTTT. Residues: CASSQEGGGLGNQPQHF. V is TRBV4-3 and J is TRBJ1-5; D may be TRBD1 (6 bases). The CDR3 covers 17 residues. V was pared by 0 bases and J by 4 bases, with 16 bases between. Germline loops: CDR1 LGHNA, CDR2 YSLEER.

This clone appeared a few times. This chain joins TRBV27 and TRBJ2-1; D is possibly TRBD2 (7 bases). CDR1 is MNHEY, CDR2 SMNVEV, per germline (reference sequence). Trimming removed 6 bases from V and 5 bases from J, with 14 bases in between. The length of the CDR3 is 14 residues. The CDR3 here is CASRRGGVNNEQFF. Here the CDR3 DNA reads TGTGCCAGCAGGAGGGGGGGGGTGAACAATGAGCAGTTCTTC.

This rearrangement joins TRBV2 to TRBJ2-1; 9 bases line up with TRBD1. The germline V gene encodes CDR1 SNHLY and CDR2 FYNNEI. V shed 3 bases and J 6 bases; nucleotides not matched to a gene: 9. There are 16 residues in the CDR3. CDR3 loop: CASSDPGQGISNEQFF. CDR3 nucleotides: TGTGCCAGCAGTGATCCGGGACAGGGAATTTCCAATGAGCAGTTCTTC.

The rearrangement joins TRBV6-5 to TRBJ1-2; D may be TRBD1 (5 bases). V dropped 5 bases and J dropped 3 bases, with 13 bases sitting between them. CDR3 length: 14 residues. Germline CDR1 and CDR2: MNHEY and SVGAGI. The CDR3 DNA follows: TGTGCCAGCAGTCCCCTCGGGGGACACTATGGCTACACCTTC. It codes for CASSPLGGHYGYTF.

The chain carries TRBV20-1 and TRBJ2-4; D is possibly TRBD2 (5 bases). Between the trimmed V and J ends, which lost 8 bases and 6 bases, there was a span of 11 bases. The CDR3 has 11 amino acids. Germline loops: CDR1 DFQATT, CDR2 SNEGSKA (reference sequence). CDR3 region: CSCHRGNIQYF. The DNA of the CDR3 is TGCAGTTGCCATCGGGGAAACATTCAGTACTTC.

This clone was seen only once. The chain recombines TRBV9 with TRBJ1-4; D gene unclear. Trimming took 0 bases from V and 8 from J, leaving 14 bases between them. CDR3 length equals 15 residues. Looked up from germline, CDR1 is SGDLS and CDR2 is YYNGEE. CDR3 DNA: TGTGCCAGCAGCGTAGAATTAGATGGGGTGGAAAAACTGTTTTTT. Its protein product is CASSVELDGVEKLFF.

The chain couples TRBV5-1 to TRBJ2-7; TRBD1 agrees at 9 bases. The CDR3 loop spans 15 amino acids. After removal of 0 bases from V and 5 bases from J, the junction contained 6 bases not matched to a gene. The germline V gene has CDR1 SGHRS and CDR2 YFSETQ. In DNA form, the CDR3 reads TGCGCCAGCAGCTTGGAGGGACAGGGAACCGACGAGCAGTACTTC. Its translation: CASSLEGQGTDEQYF.